This T cell receptor (beta chain) was observed in a study of cytomegalovirus exposure and HLA in healthy donors. Study-level points and caveats: According to a later analysis, donors in an Asian-associated ancestry cluster reportedly had fewer N-insertions than the roughly 660-donor mean.

Comment on this clone: Its antigen is currently unknown.

The PCR had 60 Vbeta and 13 Jbeta primers. Sequencing used immunoSEQ multiplex PCR; TCRdb keeps in-frame clones, though not all of them. The table shows around 58,000 clones, with approximately 80% occurring only once. The sample consisted of PBMCs. This TCR was sampled from a female donor in good health and CMV-seronegative.

Here the CDR3 reads CASSTNGLAYEQYF. CDR3 bases: TGCGCCAGCAGCACCAACGGACTAGCCTACGAGCAGTACTTC. This chain links TRBV5-1 with TRBJ2-7, with 7 bases fitting TRBD2. The CDR3 spans 14 residues. CDR1 and CDR2 (germline): SGHRS, YFSETQ. With 4 bases clipped from V and 2 bases from J, the junction kept 6 bases outside the gene matches.